These 21 T cell receptor beta chains came from one sample sequenced in a study of beta chain features in type 1 diabetes. The entirety of the isolated RNA underwent reverse transcription, so expressed TCRB transcripts were sequenced. Repertoires were generated with immunoSEQ multiplex PCR, while TCRdb's copy carries only in-frame clones and drops some. This sample carries under 250,000 clones, around 26% of them seen once, and the ten largest clones take about 3.9%. The source material was central memory CD4+ T cells from blood. Receptors originate from a young man in good health.

V gene TRBV19 combines with J gene TRBJ2-5, with a possible D match to TRBD2 (6 bases). V dropped 6 bases and J dropped 2 bases, with 10 bases sitting between them. The V gene's germline CDR1 is LNHDA and CDR2 SQIVND (reference sequence). The CDR3 length is 13 residues. In nucleotides, the CDR3 is TGTGCCAGTAGCCGGGGGACTCAAGAGACCCAGTACTTC. This codes for CASSRGTQETQYF.

This clone was recorded many times. The CDR3 here is CATSKEQSTDTQYF. CDR3 nucleotide sequence: TGTGCCACCAGCAAAGAGCAGAGCACAGATACGCAGTATTTT. V is TRBV10-3 and J is TRBJ2-3; no reliable D call. V shed 10 bases and J shed 0 bases, with 14 bases lying between them. Germline assignment: CDR1 ENHRY and CDR2 SYGVKD. The CDR3 loop spans 14 amino acids.

V usage is TRBV23-1 and J usage is TRBJ1-5; tentative D call: TRBD1 (5 bases). Being an ORF, TRBV23-1 has a function that is uncertain. CDR3 length equals 18 residues. V gave up 3 bases and J gave up 0 bases, with 18 bases separating them. The CDR3 loop reads CASSHRAGQGYSNQPQHF. In DNA form, the CDR3 reads TGCGCCAGCAGTCATCGGGCAGGGCAGGGTTATAGCAATCAGCCCCAGCATTTT.

This clone was counted only a few times. The gene calls are TRBV4-3 and TRBJ2-3; 8 nucleotides align to TRBD1. V dropped 0 bases and J dropped 6; count of bases not matched to a gene: 8. The CDR3 has 16 amino acids. Germline V lookup: CDR1 LGHNA, CDR2 YSLEER. Here the CDR3 reads CASSQEGQVFRDTQYF. CDR3 bases: TGCGCCAGCAGCCAAGAGGGACAGGTGTTCAGGGATACGCAGTATTTT.

This clone came up a few times. The V call is TRBV7-2, the J call TRBJ2-4; 7 bases line up with TRBD2. This CDR3 comprises 18 residues. The ends lost 3 bases at V and 1 base at J; junction bases unmatched: 12. The germline CDR1 and CDR2 sequences are SGHTA and FQGNSA. CDR3 protein: CASSLVGRRGSAKNIQYF. In DNA form, the CDR3 reads TGTGCCAGCAGCTTGGTCGGGAGGCGAGGGAGCGCCAAAAACATTCAGTACTTC. Variable domain in full (rest from reference TRBV7-2 and TRBJ2-4): GAGVSQSPSNKVTEKGKDVELRCDPISGHTALYWYRQSLGQGLEFLIYFQGNSAPDKSGLPSDRFSAERTGGSVSTLTIQRTQQEDSAVYLCASSLVGRRGSAKNIQYFGAGTRLSVL.

Regarding this clone: Other DNA variants within this sample encode the same CDR3. The chain combines TRBV5-4 with TRBJ1-1; D is unclear. Germline CDR1 reads SGHNT; CDR2 reads YYREEE (reference sequence). Trimming stripped 4 bases from V and 3 bases from J, with 7 bases between. This CDR3 has 12 residues. The CDR3 loop is CASSPRDTEAFF. The CDR3 DNA reads as TGTGCCAGCAGCCCCCGGGACACTGAAGCTTTCTTT. The complete variable domain, with remaining parts taken from reference TRBV5-4 and TRBJ1-1, reads ETGVTQSPTHLIKTRGQQVTLRCSSQSGHNTVSWYQQALGQGPQFIFQYYREEENGRGNFPPRFSGLQFPNYSSELNVNALELDDSALYLCASSPRDTEAFFGQGTRLTVV.

This clone was observed a handful of times. Other DNA sequences within the sample encode an identical CDR3. J is TRBJ2-2 and V is TRBV29-1, with 7 bases fitting TRBD2. J lost 4 bases, V lost 5 bases, and 7 bases had no gene match. Germline CDR1 is SQVTM and CDR2 is ANQGSEA. The CDR3 runs to 14 residues. In DNA, the CDR3 is TGCAGCGTTTCGCTCTCGGGAGGCACCGGGGAGCTGTTTTTT. Its translation is CSVSLSGGTGELFF.

The V call is TRBV7-2, the J call TRBJ1-3; 8 nucleotides match TRBD1. The CDR3 runs to 19 residues. Looked up from germline, CDR1 is SGHTA and CDR2 is FQGNSA. The V and J ends lost 3 bases and 4 bases, in that order; junction bases with no gene match: 17. CDR3 in DNA: TGTGCCAGCAGCTTTGGACAGGGCAAGGCCAAACTCCGCGGAAACACCATATATTTT. This sequence encodes CASSFGQGKAKLRGNTIYF.

The chain links TRBV7-9 to TRBJ1-6; 7 nucleotides match TRBD1. There are 15 residues in the CDR3. Germline V lookup: CDR1 SEHNR, CDR2 FQNEAQ (reference sequence). V dropped 1 base and J dropped 6; count of bases not matched to a gene: 3. In nucleotides, the CDR3 is TGTGCCAGCAGCTTAGACAGGGGAGGTAATTCACCCCTCCACTTT. This translates into CASSLDRGGNSPLHF.

The chain uses TRBV5-1 and TRBJ1-6, with a possible D match to TRBD1 (5 bases). The CDR3 sequence is 14 residues long. Germline CDR1 and CDR2: SGHRS and YFSETQ. V lost 4 bases and J 9 bases, leaving 14 bases between the germline ends. CDR3 loop: CASSPRDGGSPLHF. DNA for the CDR3: TGCGCCAGCAGCCCCCGGGACGGCGGTTCACCCCTCCACTTT.

This clone was seen more than once but under ten times. The chain is built from TRBV30 and TRBJ1-1; the D is unclear. Trimming stripped 4 bases from V and 1 base from J, with 10 bases between. The CDR3 totals 13 residues. Germline V gene data show CDR1 as GTSNPN and CDR2 as SVGIG (reference sequence). The CDR3 coding sequence is TGTGCCTGGACCCGGACCCCGAACACTGAAGCTTTCTTT. Encoded protein: CAWTRTPNTEAFF.

The V call is TRBV4-1, the J call TRBJ2-7; D call uncertain. Germline loops: CDR1 MGHRA, CDR2 YSYEKL. The CDR3 is 14 residues long. V lost 0 bases, J lost 7 bases, and 13 bases lay in between. CDR3 amino acids: CASSQEVRSREQYF. The CDR3 DNA reads TGCGCCAGCAGCCAAGAGGTCCGATCTCGGGAGCAGTACTTC.

As regards this clone: This sample includes further DNA sequences coding for the same CDR3. In nucleotides, the CDR3 is TGTGCCATCAGTGGAGGCGAGACCCAGTACTTC. Its protein product is CAISGGETQYF. This chain uses TRBV10-3 with TRBJ2-5; the D is unclear. Germline V gene data show CDR1 as ENHRY and CDR2 as SYGVKD. Trimming shortened V by 4 bases and J by 5 bases, and 5 bases separated the two germline ends. There are 11 residues in the CDR3.

The chain joins TRBV5-6 to TRBJ2-3; 8 bases agree with TRBD2. V dropped 3 bases and J dropped 5; count of bases not matched to a gene: 14. The CDR3 has 17 amino acids. Germline V gene sequence: CDR1 SGHDT, CDR2 YYEEEE. The CDR3 spells CASSSSRRLAPGDTQYF. In DNA form, the CDR3 reads TGTGCCAGCAGCTCCTCCCGGAGACTAGCGCCCGGAGATACGCAGTATTTT. Drawing the rest from reference TRBV5-6 and TRBJ2-3, the complete variable domain is DAGVTQSPTHLIKTRGQQVTLRCSPKSGHDTVSWYQQALGQGPQFIFQYYEEEERQRGNFPDRFSGHQFPNYSSELNVNALLLGDSALYLCASSSSRRLAPGDTQYFGPGTRLTVL.

This chain uses TRBV5-4 with TRBJ1-6, with D unclear. The CDR3 is made up of 13 amino acids. V lost 0 bases, J lost 7 bases, and 5 bases lay in between. Per the germline V gene, CDR1 is SGHNT and CDR2 is YYREEE (reference sequence). In DNA, the CDR3 is TGTGCCAGCAGCTTGGACACCAATTCACCCCTCCACTTT. Residues: CASSLDTNSPLHF.

In this sample, this clone turned up a few times. The chain recombines TRBV15 with TRBJ2-2, with no clear D. Germline lookup yields CDR1 LNHNV and CDR2 YYDKDF (reference sequence). CDR3 size: 15 residues. V was trimmed by 3 bases and J by 1 base, leaving 9 bases between them. CDR3 DNA sequence: TGTGCCACCAGCAGTAAGGCTAGGAACACCGGGGAGCTGTTTTTT. Encoded protein: CATSSKARNTGELFF.

This sequence joins TRBV20-1 and TRBJ2-3; no clear D gene. The CDR3 runs to 11 residues. Between the trimmed V and J ends, which lost 6 bases and 5 bases, there was a span of 9 bases. The germline gives CDR1 DFQATT, CDR2 SNEGSKA (reference sequence). As DNA, the CDR3 is TGCAGTGCAGAATCGAGAGATACGCAGTATTTT. Its translation: CSAESRDTQYF.

This clone occurred a few times. The rearrangement joins TRBV30 to TRBJ2-5; TRBD2 might be the D (7 bases). Germline CDR1 is GTSNPN and CDR2 is SVGIG (reference sequence). V lost 0 bases, J lost 4 bases, and 15 bases lay in between. The CDR3 runs 15 residues. DNA of the CDR3: TGTGCCTGGAGTGTAGTGGGGGGGCCTTTAGAGACCCAGTACTTC. Its protein product is CAWSVVGGPLETQYF.

The chain recombines TRBV10-3 with TRBJ2-5; D might be TRBD2 (7 bases). V was pared by 0 bases and J by 10 bases, with 21 bases between. This CDR3 spans 16 amino acids. The germline gives CDR1 ENHRY, CDR2 SYGVKD. CDR3 nucleotide sequence: TGTGCCATCAGTGAGTCGACGGCTAGCGGAGAGGGGGACCAGTACTTC. This gives the protein CAISESTASGEGDQYF.

V gene TRBV5-6 combines with J gene TRBJ2-1; D is unresolved. The CDR3 has 15 amino acids. Germline V CDR1 and CDR2: SGHDT, YYEEEE. V was trimmed by 2 bases and J by 0 bases, leaving 9 bases between them. The CDR3 protein is CASSFGRFSYNEQFF. The CDR3 nucleotides are TGTGCCAGCAGCTTTGGTCGTTTCTCCTACAATGAGCAGTTCTTC. Full variable domain (missing parts from reference TRBV5-6 and TRBJ2-1): DAGVTQSPTHLIKTRGQQVTLRCSPKSGHDTVSWYQQALGQGPQFIFQYYEEEERQRGNFPDRFSGHQFPNYSSELNVNALLLGDSALYLCASSFGRFSYNEQFFGPGTRLTVL.

The V call is TRBV5-1, the J call TRBJ2-3; D is undetermined. Germline values: CDR1 SGHRS, CDR2 YFSETQ. Between the trimmed V and J ends, which lost 0 bases and 0 bases, there was a span of 14 bases. This CDR3 has 17 amino acids. CDR3 loop: CASSLGTGRRSTDTQYF. CDR3 coding DNA: TGCGCCAGCAGCTTGGGTACCGGGCGGAGAAGCACAGATACGCAGTATTTT.